A selection of T cell receptor beta chains follows, all from one sample in a study of CD8 T cells in ankylosing spondylitis. MiXCR was run by TCRdb on the 5' RACE reads, yielding one entry per CDR3 protein. The sample carries some 150,000 distinct CDR3 sequences, 10% to 12% recorded once. Sequencing input: blood, either unsorted or a sorted T cell fraction (not recorded which). Every receptor here comes from a female donor with ankylosing spondylitis or in good health (not recorded which). CDR3s include the opening cysteine and the closing phenylalanine or tryptophan. A D gene is named only where the DNA matches it firmly. Not all rows give a size; the values are once, few, many and, for expanded clones, a class.

v_gene,j_gene,d_gene,abundance,CDR3aa,CDR3nt
TRBV5-6,TRBJ2-3,-,many,CASSLWLGQGRADTQYF,TGTGCCAGCAGCTTGTGGCTCGGCCAGGGTAGGGCAGATACGCAGTATTTT
TRBV7-2,TRBJ2-5,-,few,CASSLWRETQYF,TGTGCCAGCAGCTTATGGCGGGAGACCCAGTACTTC
TRBV11-2,TRBJ2-1,-,few,CASSLSRGGFGNEQFF,TGTGCCAGCAGCCTCTCGAGGGGGGGCTTTGGCAATGAGCAGTTCTTC
TRBV12-3/TRBV12-4,TRBJ2-5,-,few,CASSFGGEETQYF,TGTGCCAGCAGTTTTGGGGGTGAAGAGACCCAGTACTTC
TRBV5-1,TRBJ1-2,-,many,CASSLTGGRVNYGYTF,TGCGCCAGCAGCTTAACTGGTGGGAGGGTGAACTATGGCTACACCTTC
TRBV7-6,TRBJ1-1,-,-,CASSLGEGTNTEAFF,TGTGCCAGCAGCTTAGGGGAGGGAACGAACACTGAAGCTTTCTTT
TRBV25-1,TRBJ2-1,TRBD1,many,CASSSEGGQANEQFF,TGTGCCAGCAGTTCCGAAGGGGGACAGGCCAATGAGCAGTTCTTC
TRBV9,TRBJ2-3,-,many,CASSVVVGGRPEDTQYF,TGTGCCAGCAGCGTAGTGGTGGGAGGCCGACCCGAGGATACGCAGTATTTT
TRBV4-1,TRBJ1-5,-,many,CASSQVGQGRNQPQHF,TGCGCCAGCAGCCAAGTGGGGCAGGGAAGGAACCAGCCCCAGCATTTT
TRBV7-9,TRBJ2-7,-,many,CASSLNYEQYF,TGTGCCAGCAGCTTAAACTACGAGCAGTACTTC
TRBV7-9,TRBJ2-5,TRBD2,many,CASSPGLVVETQYF,TGTGCCAGCAGCCCCGGACTAGTGGTCGAGACCCAGTACTTC
TRBV28,TRBJ1-5,TRBD1,-,CASSWRQGFQPQHF,TGTGCCAGCAGTTGGAGACAGGGTTTTCAGCCCCAGCATTTT
TRBV28,TRBJ1-1,-,many,CASSYRDWNTEAFF,TGTGCCAGCAGTTACCGAGACTGGAACACTGAAGCTTTCTTT
TRBV5-5,TRBJ2-5,-,many,CASKQEGSQETQYF,TGTGCCAGCAAACAAGAGGGTTCCCAAGAGACCCAGTACTTC
TRBV7-8,TRBJ1-1,-,few,CASSLVAGTLTEAFF,TGTGCCAGCAGCTTAGTCGCAGGGACTCTCACTGAAGCTTTCTTT
TRBV20-1,TRBJ2-5,-,-,CSARDRVRAQETQYF,TGCAGTGCTAGAGATCGGGTCAGGGCACAAGAGACCCAGTACTTC
TRBV28,TRBJ2-5,-,-,CASSGQIQETQYF,TGTGCCAGCAGTGGACAGATACAAGAGACCCAGTACTTC
TRBV30,TRBJ1-1,-,many,CAWSVRHSKAGTEAFF,TGTGCCTGGAGTGTACGTCACAGCAAGGCCGGGACTGAAGCTTTCTTT
TRBV24-1,TRBJ2-2,-,many,CATSEWSEGTGELFF,TGTGCCACCAGTGAATGGTCCGAGGGGACCGGGGAGCTGTTTTTT
TRBV29-1,TRBJ1-2,-,many,CSVEASGTRPTF,TGCAGCGTTGAAGCCTCAGGGACCCGGCCCACCTTC
TRBV7-9,TRBJ1-2,TRBD1,many,CASSLGRGPTNYGYTF,TGTGCCAGCAGCTTAGGCAGGGGGCCAACAAACTATGGCTACACCTTC
TRBV5-1,TRBJ2-2,-,many,CASSWQGTGELFF,TGCGCCAGCAGCTGGCAGGGAACCGGGGAGCTGTTTTTT
TRBV5-1,TRBJ2-1,-,few,CASSLRDRYNEQFF,TGCGCCAGCAGCTTAAGGGATAGGTACAATGAGCAGTTCTTC
TRBV5-6,TRBJ2-5,-,many,CASSLALVRATQYF,TGTGCCAGCAGCTTGGCCTTGGTAAGAGCGACCCAGTACTTC
TRBV11-2,TRBJ1-2,-,many,CASSSTGGSRTLYGYTF,TGTGCCAGCAGCTCGACGGGAGGCTCCAGGACTCTCTATGGCTACACCTTC
TRBV28,TRBJ2-1,TRBD1,many,CASIQSGTGRNEQFF,TGTGCCAGCATCCAATCCGGGACAGGGCGAAATGAGCAGTTCTTC
TRBV12-3/TRBV12-4,TRBJ1-5,-,many,CASSPQEVGQPQHF,TGTGCCAGCAGTCCCCAAGAAGTTGGGCAGCCCCAGCATTTT
TRBV12-3/TRBV12-4,TRBJ2-1,TRBD2,many,CASSVLAGGYNEQFF,TGTGCCAGCAGTGTACTAGCGGGAGGGTACAATGAGCAGTTCTTC
TRBV7-6,TRBJ2-2,TRBD2,once,CASSFSRGGNTGELFF,TGTGCCAGCAGCTTCAGTCGGGGGGGGAACACCGGGGAGCTGTTTTTT
TRBV5-1,TRBJ2-3,-,many,CASSSGTDIFTDTQYF,TGCGCCAGCAGCTCCGGGACTGACATATTCACAGATACGCAGTATTTT
TRBV20-1,TRBJ1-2,-,many,CSARPRGYGYTF,TGCAGTGCTAGACCCCGGGGCTATGGCTACACCTTC
TRBV4-1,TRBJ2-7,TRBD1,many,CASSQVLGTASYEQYF,TGCGCCAGCAGCCAAGTCCTTGGGACAGCTTCCTACGAGCAGTACTTC
TRBV5-6,TRBJ1-1,-,many,CASSRIGNTEAFF,TGTGCCAGCAGCCGAATTGGGAACACTGAAGCTTTCTTT
TRBV5-1,TRBJ2-7,TRBD1,many,CASSSGTGGFSYEQYF,TGCGCCAGCAGCTCCGGGACAGGGGGCTTCTCCTACGAGCAGTACTTC
TRBV7-6,TRBJ2-5,-,-,CASSLLRVNQETQYF,TGTGCCAGCAGCTTACTCCGGGTGAATCAAGAGACCCAGTACTTC
TRBV29-1,TRBJ2-5,-,many,CSVRGNLETQYF,TGCAGCGTTCGGGGAAACTTAGAGACCCAGTACTTC
TRBV20-1,TRBJ2-2,-,-,CSATQGVTGELFF,TGCAGTGCTACCCAAGGAGTAACCGGGGAGCTGTTTTTT
TRBV29-1,TRBJ1-3,-,many,CSVAAGRGPGNTIYF,TGCAGCGTTGCCGCCGGCAGGGGACCTGGAAACACCATATATTTT
TRBV7-2,TRBJ1-5,-,many,CASSLTSLMGNQPQHF,TGTGCCAGCAGCTTAACTTCTCTCATGGGCAATCAGCCCCAGCATTTT
TRBV10-3,TRBJ2-1,-,many,CAISSPRETIYNEQFF,TGTGCCATCAGTTCCCCCCGGGAGACTATCTACAATGAGCAGTTCTTC
TRBV6-4,TRBJ1-1,-,many,CASSHDSGTGTEAFF,TGTGCCAGCAGTCACGATTCAGGGACGGGCACTGAAGCTTTCTTT
TRBV2,TRBJ2-1,-,many,CASSALTRDNEQFF,TGTGCCAGCAGTGCCCTAACTAGGGACAATGAGCAGTTCTTC
TRBV5-1,TRBJ2-3,-,many,CASSLDSETDTQYF,TGCGCCAGCAGCTTGGATAGCGAGACAGATACGCAGTATTTT
TRBV11-2,TRBJ2-1,-,many,CASSVTGTYNEQFF,TGTGCCAGCAGCGTTACCGGGACCTACAATGAGCAGTTCTTC
TRBV20-1,TRBJ1-3,-,many,CSAQGQDNSGNTIYF,TGCAGTGCTCAGGGGCAGGACAACTCTGGAAACACCATATATTTT
TRBV20-1,TRBJ1-1,TRBD1,many,CSAPQGGKDTEAFF,TGCAGTGCTCCACAGGGGGGCAAGGACACTGAAGCTTTCTTT
TRBV20-1,TRBJ2-2,TRBD2,many,CSARVRGANTGELFF,TGCAGTGCTAGAGTCCGGGGGGCGAACACCGGGGAGCTGTTTTTT
TRBV11-2,TRBJ2-3,-,-,CASLGGVVPDTQYF,TGTGCCAGCCTGGGGGGAGTCGTGCCAGATACGCAGTATTTT
TRBV14,TRBJ2-7,-,many,CASSHVSYEQYF,TGTGCCAGCAGCCACGTAAGCTACGAGCAGTACTTC